This T cell receptor (beta chain) was retrieved from a study of CD8 T cells in Susac syndrome. About the study: There were Susac syndrome patients who were therapy-naive at blood draw, others on corticosteroids, and others on intravenous immunoglobulin alone. General study results and limits: Peak Susac CD8+ clonal expansion was seen in TEMRA cells and active patients.

In this sample, this clonotype turned up once. What it recognizes is unknown. TCR beta was sequenced from blood CD8+ and CD4+ T cells. The CDR3 is 14 amino acids. Trimming left V 7 bases short and J 6 bases short, with 16 bases between. Random hexamers served to reverse transcribe roughly 0.45 to 1 ug RNA. TCRdb itself ran the immunoSEQ multiplex PCR reads through MiXCR, one entry per CDR3 protein. Of roughly 25,000 distinct CDR3 sequences listed, 85% to 95% were seen once; the top ten hold 0.55% to 0.7%. What was sequenced was CD8+ T cells from PBMCs. This sequence was found in a human donor with Susac syndrome. The chain is built from TRBV23-1 and TRBJ1-3; D perhaps matches TRBD1 (5 bases). TRBV23-1 is labeled an ORF, and its function is uncertain. CDR3 amino acids: CASTSGEGPNTIYF. As DNA, the CDR3 is TGCGCCAGCACTTCCGGAGAGGGACCAAACACCATATATTTT.